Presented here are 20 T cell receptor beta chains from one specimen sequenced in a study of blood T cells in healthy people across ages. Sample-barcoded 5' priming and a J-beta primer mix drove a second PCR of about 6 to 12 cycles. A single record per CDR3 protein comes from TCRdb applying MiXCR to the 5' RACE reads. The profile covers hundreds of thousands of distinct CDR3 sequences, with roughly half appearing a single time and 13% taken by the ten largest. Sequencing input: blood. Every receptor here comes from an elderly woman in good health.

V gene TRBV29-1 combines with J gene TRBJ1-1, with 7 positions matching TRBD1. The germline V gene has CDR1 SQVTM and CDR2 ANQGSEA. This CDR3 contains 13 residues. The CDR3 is CSITGVQNTEAFF. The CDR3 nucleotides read TGCAGTATCACAGGGGTCCAGAACACTGAAGCTTTCTTT.

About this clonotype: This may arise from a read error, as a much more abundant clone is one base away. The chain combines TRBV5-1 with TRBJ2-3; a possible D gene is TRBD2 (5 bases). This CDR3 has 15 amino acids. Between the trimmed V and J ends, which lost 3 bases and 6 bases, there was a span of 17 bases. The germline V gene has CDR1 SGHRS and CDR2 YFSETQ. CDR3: CASSCYGKEGDTQYF. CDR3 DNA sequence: TGCGCCAGCAGCTGCTACGGGAAGGAAGGGGATACGCAGTATTTT.

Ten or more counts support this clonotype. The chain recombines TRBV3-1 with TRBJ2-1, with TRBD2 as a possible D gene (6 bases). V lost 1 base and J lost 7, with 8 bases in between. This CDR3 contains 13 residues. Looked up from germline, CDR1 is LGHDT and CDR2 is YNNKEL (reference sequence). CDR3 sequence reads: CASSQGGGNEQFF. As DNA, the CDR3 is TGTGCCAGCAGCCAAGGTGGAGGGAATGAGCAGTTCTTC.

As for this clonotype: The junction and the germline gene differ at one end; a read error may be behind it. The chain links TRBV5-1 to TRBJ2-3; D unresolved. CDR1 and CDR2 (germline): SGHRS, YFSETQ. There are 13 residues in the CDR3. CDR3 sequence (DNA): TGCGTCAGCAGCGTGATAGAAGTGGATACGCAGTATTTT. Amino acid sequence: CVSSVIEVDTQYF.

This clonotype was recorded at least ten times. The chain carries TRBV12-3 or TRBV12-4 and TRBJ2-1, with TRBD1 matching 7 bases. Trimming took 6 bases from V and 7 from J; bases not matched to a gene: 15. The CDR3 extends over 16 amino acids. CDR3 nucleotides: TGTGCCAGCAGCCTAGGGGTGACAGGGCGGAAAAATGAGCAGTTCTTC. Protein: CASSLGVTGRKNEQFF.

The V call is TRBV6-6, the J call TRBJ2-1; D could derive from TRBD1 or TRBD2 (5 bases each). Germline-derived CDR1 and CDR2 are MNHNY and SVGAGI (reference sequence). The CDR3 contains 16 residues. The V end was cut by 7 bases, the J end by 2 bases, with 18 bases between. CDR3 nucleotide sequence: TGTGCCAGCACCACGGGGCTTCGGGTGGCCTACAATGAGCAGTTCTTC. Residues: CASTTGLRVAYNEQFF.

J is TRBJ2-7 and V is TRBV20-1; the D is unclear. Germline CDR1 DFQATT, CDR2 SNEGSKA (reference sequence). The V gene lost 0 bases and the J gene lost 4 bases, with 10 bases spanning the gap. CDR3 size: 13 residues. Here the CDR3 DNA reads TGCAGTGCTAGAGATGTCCGAAATTACGAGCAGTACTTC. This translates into CSARDVRNYEQYF.

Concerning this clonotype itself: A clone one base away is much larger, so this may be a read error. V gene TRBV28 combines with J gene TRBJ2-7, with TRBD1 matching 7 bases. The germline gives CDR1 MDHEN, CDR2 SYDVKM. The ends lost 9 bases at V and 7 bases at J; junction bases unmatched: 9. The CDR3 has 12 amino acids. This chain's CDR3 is CASRQGRHEQYF. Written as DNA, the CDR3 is TGTGCCAGTCGACAGGGACGGCATGAGCAGTACTTC. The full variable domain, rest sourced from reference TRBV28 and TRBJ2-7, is DVKVTQSSRYLVKRTGEKVFLECVQDMDHENMFWYRQDPGLGLRLIYFSYDVKMKEKGDIPEGYSVSREKKERFSLILESASTNQTSMYLCASRQGRHEQYFGPGTRLTVT.

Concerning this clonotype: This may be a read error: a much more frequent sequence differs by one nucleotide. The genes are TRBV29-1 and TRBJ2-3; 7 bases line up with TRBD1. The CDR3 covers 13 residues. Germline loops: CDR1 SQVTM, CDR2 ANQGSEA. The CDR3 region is CGTPTGNTDTQYF. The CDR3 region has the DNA TGCGGCACCCCGACAGGGAACACAGATACGCAGTATTTT.

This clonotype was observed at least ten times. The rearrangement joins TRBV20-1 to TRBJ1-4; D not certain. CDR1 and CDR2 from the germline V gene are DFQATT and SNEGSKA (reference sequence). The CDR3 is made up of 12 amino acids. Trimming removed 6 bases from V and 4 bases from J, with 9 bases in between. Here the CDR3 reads CSANRHNEKLFF. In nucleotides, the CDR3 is TGCAGTGCCAACCGACATAATGAAAAACTGTTTTTT.

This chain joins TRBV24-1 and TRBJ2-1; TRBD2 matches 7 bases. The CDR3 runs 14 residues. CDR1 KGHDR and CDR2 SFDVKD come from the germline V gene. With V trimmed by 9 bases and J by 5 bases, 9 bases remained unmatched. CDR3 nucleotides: TGTGCCACCCGCAGCCCTGGGGGGGACAATGAGCAGTTCTTC. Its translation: CATRSPGGDNEQFF.

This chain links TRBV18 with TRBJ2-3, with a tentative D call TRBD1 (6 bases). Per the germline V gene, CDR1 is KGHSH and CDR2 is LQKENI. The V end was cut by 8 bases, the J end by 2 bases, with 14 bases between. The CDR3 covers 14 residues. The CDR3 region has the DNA TGTGCCAGCGCCTTTCAGGGGAACACAGATACGCAGTATTTT. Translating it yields CASAFQGNTDTQYF.

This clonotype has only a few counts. The CDR3 sequence is CASSSGSSTNEKLFF. The CDR3 nucleotides read TGTGCCAGCTCAAGCGGATCTTCGACTAATGAAAAACTGTTTTTT. This chain links TRBV18 with TRBJ1-4; D ambiguous. Trimming shortened V by 5 bases and J by 2 bases, and 12 bases separated the two germline ends. CDR1 and CDR2 from the germline V gene are KGHSH and LQKENI. The CDR3 length is 15 residues. The variable domain in full, completed from reference TRBV18 and TRBJ1-4, reads NAGVMQNPRHLVRRRGQEARLRCSPMKGHSHVYWYRQLPEEGLKFMVYLQKENIIDESGMPKERFSAEFPKEGPSILRIQQVVRGDSAAYFCASSSGSSTNEKLFFGSGTQLSVL.

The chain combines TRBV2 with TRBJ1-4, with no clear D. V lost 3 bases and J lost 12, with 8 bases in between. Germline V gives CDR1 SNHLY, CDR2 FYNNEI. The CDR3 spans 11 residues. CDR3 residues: CASSEVQELFF. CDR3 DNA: TGTGCCAGCAGTGAGGTGCAGGAACTGTTTTTT.

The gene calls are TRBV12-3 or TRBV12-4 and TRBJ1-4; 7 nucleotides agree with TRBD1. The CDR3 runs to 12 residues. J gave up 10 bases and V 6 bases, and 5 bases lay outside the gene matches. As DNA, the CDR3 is TGTGCCAGCAGCCTCGACAGGGCAAAACTGTTTTTT. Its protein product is CASSLDRAKLFF.

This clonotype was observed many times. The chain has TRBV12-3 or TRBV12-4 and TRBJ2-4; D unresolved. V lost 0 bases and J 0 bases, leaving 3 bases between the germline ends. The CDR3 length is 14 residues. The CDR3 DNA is TGTGCCAGCAGTTTAGCTCAAGCCAAAAACATTCAGTACTTC. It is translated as CASSLAQAKNIQYF.

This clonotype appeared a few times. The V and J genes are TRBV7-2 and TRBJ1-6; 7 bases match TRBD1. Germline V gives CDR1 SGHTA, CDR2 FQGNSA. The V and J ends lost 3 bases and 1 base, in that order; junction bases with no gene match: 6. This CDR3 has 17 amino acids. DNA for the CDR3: TGTGCCAGCAGCTTCTACAGGGGTGGGTCCTATAATTCACCCCTCCACTTT. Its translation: CASSFYRGGSYNSPLHF.

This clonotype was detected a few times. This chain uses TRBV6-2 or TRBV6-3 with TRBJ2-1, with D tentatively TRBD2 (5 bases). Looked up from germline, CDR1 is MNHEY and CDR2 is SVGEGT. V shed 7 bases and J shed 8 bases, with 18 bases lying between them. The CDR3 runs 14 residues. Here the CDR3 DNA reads TGTGCCAGCAATTTGGGTGGGAGAACTTATGAGCAGTTCTTC. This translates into CASNLGGRTYEQFF.

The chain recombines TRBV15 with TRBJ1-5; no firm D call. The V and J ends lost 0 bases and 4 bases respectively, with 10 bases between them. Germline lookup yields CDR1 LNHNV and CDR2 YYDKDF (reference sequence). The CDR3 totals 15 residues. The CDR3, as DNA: TGTGCCACCAGCAGAGATCGGGGTTCAAATCAGCCCCAGCATTTT. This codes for CATSRDRGSNQPQHF.

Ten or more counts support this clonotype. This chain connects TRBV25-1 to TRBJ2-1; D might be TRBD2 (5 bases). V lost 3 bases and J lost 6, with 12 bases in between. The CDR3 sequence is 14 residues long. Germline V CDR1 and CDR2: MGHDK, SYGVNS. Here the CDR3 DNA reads TGTGCCAGCAGTGACCCAGCGGCCTCCAATGAGCAGTTCTTC. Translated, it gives CASSDPAASNEQFF.